This TCR beta chain was captured in a study of blood T cell repertoires in COVID-19. The overall study: Some COVID-19 samples were acute and others convalescent; all came from the United States, Italy and Spain. PBMCs, B-cell-depleted T cells, or T cells provided the cDNA or gDNA that made up the material.

Two consecutive negative NP/OP PCR tests, clearance, or resolved symptoms defined Cohort 3 recovery. Profiled with immunoSEQ multiplex PCR; TCRdb holds only in-frame clones, not every one. The table lists fewer than 250,000 clones, roughly 80% of them singletons. The TCR was taken from a woman in her twenties or thirties who had recovered from COVID-19. The sample taken for sequencing was PBMCs or T cells enriched from blood (not recorded which).

CDR3 residues: CASSPPAGGKDTQYF. The DNA of the CDR3 is TGTGCCAGCTCACCACCGGCGGGGGGGAAAGATACGCAGTATTTT. This chain connects TRBV18 to TRBJ2-3; TRBD2 aligns across 9 bases. This CDR3 spans 15 amino acids. The V segment lost 0 bases and the J segment 5 bases; nucleotides outside the gene matches: 3. Germline CDR1 and CDR2: KGHSH and LQKENI.